The clone carrying this TCR beta chain is a singleton in its sample. The record originates from a study of blood T cell repertoires in COVID-19. Study as a whole: Sources were T cells, B-cell-depleted T cells, or PBMCs; the material itself was cDNA or gDNA.

Only in-frame clones appear in the TCRdb table, and some are missing; sequencing was by immunoSEQ multiplex PCR. The sample records roughly 330,000 clones, around 87% being singletons. With 5 bases removed from V and 0 bases from J, the gap between germline ends came to 23 bases. The CDR3 runs to 19 residues. Per germline, CDR1 LNHDA and CDR2 SQIVND (reference sequence). The rearrangement joins TRBV19 to TRBJ2-1; no clear D. The sequence was obtained from a woman younger than 45 who had recovered from COVID-19. Specimen: PBMCs or T cells enriched from blood (not recorded which). The CDR3 reads CASSPPPDILVNSYNEQFF. The CDR3 region has the DNA TGTGCCAGTAGTCCGCCCCCAGACATCCTCGTCAACTCCTACAATGAGCAGTTCTTC.